There are many counts of the clone carrying this T cell receptor beta chain. The data derive from a study of identical twins. This CDR3 contains 15 residues. V lost 0 bases to trimming and J lost 6 bases; unmatched junction nucleotides: 4. Germline V gives CDR1 LGHDT, CDR2 YNNKEL (reference sequence). TCRdb itself ran the 5' RACE reads through MiXCR, one entry per CDR3 protein. The data show 690,000 or so distinct CDR3 sequences, 5.5% to 6.5% seen once. Sequenced input: naive T cells sorted from blood. The sequence was collected from a man between 18 and 29 years old in good health. This rearrangement joins TRBV3-1 to TRBJ1-5, with 8 positions matching TRBD1. The CDR3 here is CASSQDGTGSQPQHF. CDR3 nucleotide sequence: TGTGCCAGCAGCCAAGATGGGACAGGAAGTCAGCCCCAGCATTTT.